This T cell receptor beta chain originates from a study of T-cell reconstitution after alpha-beta-depleted transplantation in children. General observations from the study: T-cell numbers and diversity one year post-transplant derived largely from freshly generated T cells. Several hundred expanded graft clones reportedly were the source of alpha-beta T cells about two months after transplant. From surviving recipient T cells and thymic progenitors came the high day-60 TCRbeta diversity observed in some patients.

Germline CDR1 is SGHAT and CDR2 is FQNNGV. This CDR3 has 16 residues. The junction had 11 bases not matched to a gene; V was cut back by 3 bases and J by 8 bases. Comment on this clonotype: Its antigen is unknown.

The TCRbeta library incorporated unique molecular identifiers. In TCRdb, the PCR reads were re-called with MiXCR into one record per CDR3 protein. This sample yields about 260,000 distinct CDR3 sequences, of which 6.5% to 9% are seen a single time; 5% to 8% belongs to the top ten. V gene TRBV11-2 combines with J gene TRBJ2-1, with 9 bases fitting TRBD2. The sample here was PBMCs, mostly from graft donor cells, taken 180 days after TCRalphabeta/CD19-depleted stem cell transplant. The clonotype comes from a male patient younger than 18 who had a stem cell transplant for acute lymphoblastic leukemia, so the T cells may come from the graft donor. CDR3 coding DNA: TGTGCCAGCAGCTTGTTAGCGGGAGAAATGACAGATGAGCAGTTCTTC. It encodes CASSLLAGEMTDEQFF.